Listed here are 5 T cell receptor beta chains from one sample, sequenced in a study of OX40 agonist ivuxolimab in advanced cancers. The protocol was immunoSEQ multiplex PCR, while the TCRdb copy is restricted to in-frame clones and leaves out a portion. This table has around 80,000 clones, roughly 87% appearing once. This specimen was CD4+ or CD8+ T cells sorted from blood, taken in a trial of the OX40 agonist ivuxolimab. Source of these receptors: an adult with an advanced solid tumor such as melanoma, head and neck, liver or kidney cancer.

The CDR3 DNA follows: TGTGCCAGCAGCTGGGGGTCAGAGGTTCCTAGCTACGAGCAGTACTTC. It yields the protein CASSWGSEVPSYEQYF. The chain links TRBV7-2 to TRBJ2-7; perhaps D is TRBD1 or TRBD2 (5 bases each). The V gene's germline CDR1 is SGHTA and CDR2 FQGNSA. V was trimmed by 4 bases and J by 3 bases, leaving 19 bases between them. The CDR3 extends over 16 amino acids.

The rearrangement links TRBV11-2 to TRBJ2-7; D remains ambiguous. The CDR3 consists of 15 residues. In germline, CDR1 is SGHAT, CDR2 FQNNGV. Trimming removed 4 bases from V and 5 bases from J, with 18 bases in between. CDR3 protein: CASSSLKTPIHEQYV. The CDR3 nucleotides read TGTGCCAGCAGCTCCCTCAAGACACCTATCCACGAGCAGTACGTC.

The table lists this clone with a few counts. The chain links TRBV7-2 to TRBJ2-7; D gene uncertain. This CDR3 contains 13 residues. Trimming pared 3 bases from V and 0 bases from J, leaving 6 bases between. In germline, CDR1 is SGHTA, CDR2 FQGNSA. This CDR3 reads CASSFVVSYEQYF. DNA for the CDR3: TGTGCCAGCAGCTTCGTGGTCTCCTACGAGCAGTACTTC.

The V gene is TRBV5-6, the J gene TRBJ2-3; D is perhaps TRBD1 or TRBD2 (6 bases each). Germline CDR1 is SGHDT and CDR2 is YYEEEE. The CDR3 spans 13 residues. The ends were cut back, 2 bases at V and 5 bases at J, with 9 bases in the middle. The chain's CDR3 is CASSFRGQDTQYF. The CDR3 DNA sequence: TGTGCCAGCAGCTTTCGGGGGCAAGATACGCAGTATTTT.

The rearrangement joins TRBV7-8 to TRBJ2-2; 12 bases agree with TRBD2. The CDR3 is 15 amino acids. With V trimmed by 2 bases and J by 6 bases, 1 base remained unmatched. Germline CDR1 reads SGHVS; CDR2 reads FQNEAQ. The CDR3: CASSLRLAGAGELFF. Written as DNA, the CDR3 is TGTGCCAGCAGCTTACGACTAGCGGGAGCCGGGGAGCTGTTTTTT.